This T cell receptor (beta chain) was sequenced in a study of blood T cell repertoires in COVID-19. This table comes from immunoSEQ multiplex PCR, and its TCRdb copy is limited to in-frame clones, with some not included. The data show 250,000 to 350,000 clones, around 84% seen once. Trimming took off 2 bases at V and 4 bases at J, with 17 bases between the two ends. This CDR3 contains 16 residues. CDR1 and CDR2 (germline): MGHRA, YSYEKL. The rearrangement uses TRBV4-1 and TRBJ1-2; D unresolved. The TCR sequence derives from a human donor with COVID-19, enrolled during active disease. The donor label of this sample is uncertain. Sequenced sample: peripheral blood. The CDR3 DNA reads TGCGCCAGCAGCCAACTGCTGGCAGGAGGACTCTATGGCTACACCTTC. Translating gives CASSQLLAGGLYGYTF.